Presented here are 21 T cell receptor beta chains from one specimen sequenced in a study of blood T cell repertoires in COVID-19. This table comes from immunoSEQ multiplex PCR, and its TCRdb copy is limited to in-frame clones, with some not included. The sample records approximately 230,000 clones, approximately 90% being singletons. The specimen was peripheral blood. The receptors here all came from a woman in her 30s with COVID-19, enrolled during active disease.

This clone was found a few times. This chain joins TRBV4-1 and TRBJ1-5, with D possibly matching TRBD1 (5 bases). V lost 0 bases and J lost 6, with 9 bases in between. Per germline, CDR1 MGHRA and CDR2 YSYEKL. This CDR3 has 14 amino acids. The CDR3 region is CASSQDRVAQPQHF. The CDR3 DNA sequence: TGCGCCAGCAGCCAAGACAGGGTTGCTCAGCCCCAGCATTTT.

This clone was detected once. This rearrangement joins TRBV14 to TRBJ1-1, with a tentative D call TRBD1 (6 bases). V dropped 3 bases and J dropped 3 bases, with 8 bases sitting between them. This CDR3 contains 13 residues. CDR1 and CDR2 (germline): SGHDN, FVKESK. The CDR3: CASSQGTYTEAFF. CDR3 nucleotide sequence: TGTGCCAGCAGCCAGGGGACATACACTGAAGCTTTCTTT.

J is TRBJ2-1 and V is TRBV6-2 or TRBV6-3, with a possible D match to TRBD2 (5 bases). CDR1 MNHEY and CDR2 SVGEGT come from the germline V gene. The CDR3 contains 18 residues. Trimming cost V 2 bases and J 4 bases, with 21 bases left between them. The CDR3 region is CASSYQRFEGPPYNEQFF. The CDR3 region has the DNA TGTGCCAGCAGTTACCAGAGATTTGAGGGCCCACCTTACAATGAGCAGTTCTTC.

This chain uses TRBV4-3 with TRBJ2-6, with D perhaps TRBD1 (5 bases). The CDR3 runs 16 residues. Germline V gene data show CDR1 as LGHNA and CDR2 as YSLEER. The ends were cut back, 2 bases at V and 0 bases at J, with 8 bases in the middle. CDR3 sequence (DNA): TGCGCCAGCAGCCAAAACAGGATCTCTGGGGCCAACGTCCTGACTTTC. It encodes CASSQNRISGANVLTF.

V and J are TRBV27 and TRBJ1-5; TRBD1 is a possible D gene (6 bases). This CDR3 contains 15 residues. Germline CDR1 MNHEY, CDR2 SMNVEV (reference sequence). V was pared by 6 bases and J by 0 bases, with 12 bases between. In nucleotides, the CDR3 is TGTGCCAGCAGAGACAGGTATTATAGCAATCAGCCCCAGCATTTT. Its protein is CASRDRYYSNQPQHF.

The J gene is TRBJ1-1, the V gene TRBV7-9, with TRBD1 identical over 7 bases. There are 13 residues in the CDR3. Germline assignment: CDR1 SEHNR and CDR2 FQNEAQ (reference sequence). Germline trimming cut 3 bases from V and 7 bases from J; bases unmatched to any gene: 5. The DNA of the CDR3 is TGTGCCAGCAGCTTTAATTGGGACAGTGAAGCTTTCTTT. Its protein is CASSFNWDSEAFF.

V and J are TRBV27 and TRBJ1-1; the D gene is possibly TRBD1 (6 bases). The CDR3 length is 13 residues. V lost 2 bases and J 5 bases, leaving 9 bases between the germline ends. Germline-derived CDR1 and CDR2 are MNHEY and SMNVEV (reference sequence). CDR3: CASSLQRGTEAFF. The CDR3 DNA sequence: TGTGCCAGCAGTTTACAGAGGGGGACTGAAGCTTTCTTT.

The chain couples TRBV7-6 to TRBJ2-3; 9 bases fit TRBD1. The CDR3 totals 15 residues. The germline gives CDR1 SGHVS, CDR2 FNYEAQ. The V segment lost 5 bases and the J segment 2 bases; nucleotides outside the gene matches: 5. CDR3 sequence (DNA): TGTGCCAGCAGCCAGGGACAGGGATTCACAGATACGCAGTATTTT. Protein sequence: CASSQGQGFTDTQYF.

CDR3 coding DNA: TGTGCCAGCAGTAGGTCCGGACAGAACAATCAGCCCCAGCATTTT. Amino acid sequence: CASSRSGQNNQPQHF. V and J are TRBV2 and TRBJ1-5; TRBD1 is a possible D gene (6 bases). Trimming removed 5 bases from V and 3 bases from J, with 14 bases in between. The CDR3 length is 15 residues. Germline V lookup: CDR1 SNHLY, CDR2 FYNNEI.

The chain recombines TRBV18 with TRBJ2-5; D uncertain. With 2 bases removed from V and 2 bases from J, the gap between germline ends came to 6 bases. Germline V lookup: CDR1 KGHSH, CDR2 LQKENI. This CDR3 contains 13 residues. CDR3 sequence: CASSPGRQETQYF. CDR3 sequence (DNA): TGTGCCAGCTCACCAGGGCGTCAAGAGACCCAGTACTTC.

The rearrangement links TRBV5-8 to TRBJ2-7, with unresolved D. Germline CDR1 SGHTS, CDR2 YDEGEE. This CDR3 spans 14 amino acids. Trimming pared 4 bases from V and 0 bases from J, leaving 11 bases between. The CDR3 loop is CASSLPGASYEQYF. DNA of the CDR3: TGTGCCAGCAGCCTCCCAGGTGCCTCCTACGAGCAGTACTTC.

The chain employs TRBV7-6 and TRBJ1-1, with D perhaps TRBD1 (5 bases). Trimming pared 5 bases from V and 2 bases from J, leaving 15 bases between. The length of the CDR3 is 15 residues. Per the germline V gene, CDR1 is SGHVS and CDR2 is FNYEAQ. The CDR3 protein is CASSPLSQGNTEAFF. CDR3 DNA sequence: TGTGCCAGCAGCCCATTGAGTCAGGGAAACACTGAAGCTTTCTTT.

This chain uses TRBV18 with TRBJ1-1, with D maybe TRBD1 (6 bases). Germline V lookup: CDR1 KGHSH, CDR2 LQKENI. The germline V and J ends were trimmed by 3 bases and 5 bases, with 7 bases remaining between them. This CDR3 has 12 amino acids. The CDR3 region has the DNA TGTGCCAGCTCACCTACAGGGACTGAAGCTTTCTTT. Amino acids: CASSPTGTEAFF.

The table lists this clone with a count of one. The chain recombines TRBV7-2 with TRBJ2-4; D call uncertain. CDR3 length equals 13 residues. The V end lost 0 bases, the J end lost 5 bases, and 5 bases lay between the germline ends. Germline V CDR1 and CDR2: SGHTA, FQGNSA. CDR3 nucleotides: TGTGCCAGCAGCTTAGCGGGCGAAAACATTCAGTACTTC. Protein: CASSLAGENIQYF.

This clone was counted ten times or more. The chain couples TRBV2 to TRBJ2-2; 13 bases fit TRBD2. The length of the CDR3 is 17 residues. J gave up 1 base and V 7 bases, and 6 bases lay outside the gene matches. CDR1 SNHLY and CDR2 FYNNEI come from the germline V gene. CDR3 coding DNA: TGTGCCAGCATTGGACTAGCGGGGGCGCTGAACACCGGGGAGCTGTTTTTT. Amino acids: CASIGLAGALNTGELFF.

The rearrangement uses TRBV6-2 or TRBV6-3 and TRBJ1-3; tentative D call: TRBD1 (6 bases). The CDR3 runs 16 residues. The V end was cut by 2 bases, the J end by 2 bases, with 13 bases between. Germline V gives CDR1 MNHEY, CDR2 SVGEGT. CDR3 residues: CASSYKPQGTGNTIYF. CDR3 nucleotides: TGTGCCAGCAGTTACAAGCCACAGGGAACTGGAAACACCATATATTTT.

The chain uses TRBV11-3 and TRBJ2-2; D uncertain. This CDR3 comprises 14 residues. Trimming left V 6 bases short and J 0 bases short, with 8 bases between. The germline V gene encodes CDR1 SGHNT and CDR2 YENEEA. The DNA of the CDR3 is TGTGCCAGCAGTCGTTATACGAACACCGGGGAGCTGTTTTTT. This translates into CASSRYTNTGELFF.

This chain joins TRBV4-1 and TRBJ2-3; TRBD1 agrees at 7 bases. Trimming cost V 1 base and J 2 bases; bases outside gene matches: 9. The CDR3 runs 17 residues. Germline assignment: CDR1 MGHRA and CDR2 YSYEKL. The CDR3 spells CASSQGLQGRHTDTQYF. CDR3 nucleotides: TGCGCCAGCAGCCAAGGCTTACAGGGGCGACACACAGATACGCAGTATTTT.

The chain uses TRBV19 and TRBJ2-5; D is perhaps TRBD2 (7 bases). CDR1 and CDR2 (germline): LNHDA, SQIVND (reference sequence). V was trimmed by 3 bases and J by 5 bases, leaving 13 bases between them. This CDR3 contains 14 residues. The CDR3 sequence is CASSIGGGAETQYF. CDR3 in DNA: TGTGCCAGTAGTATTGGGGGGGGCGCGGAGACCCAGTACTTC.

CDR3: CASSPYPGQDVYSGNTIYF. CDR3 DNA: TGTGCCAGCTCACCCTACCCGGGACAGGACGTTTACTCTGGAAACACCATATATTTT. The rearrangement joins TRBV18 to TRBJ1-3, with 8 bases matching TRBD1. The V gene end was trimmed by 3 bases and the J gene end by 0 bases; junction bases not matched to a gene: 13. CDR1 and CDR2 (germline): KGHSH, LQKENI. The CDR3 spans 19 residues. Drawing the rest from reference TRBV18 and TRBJ1-3, the complete variable domain is NAGVMQNPRHLVRRRGQEARLRCSPMKGHSHVYWYRQLPEEGLKFMVYLQKENIIDESGMPKERFSAEFPKEGPSILRIQQVVRGDSAAYFCASSPYPGQDVYSGNTIYFGEGSWLTVV.

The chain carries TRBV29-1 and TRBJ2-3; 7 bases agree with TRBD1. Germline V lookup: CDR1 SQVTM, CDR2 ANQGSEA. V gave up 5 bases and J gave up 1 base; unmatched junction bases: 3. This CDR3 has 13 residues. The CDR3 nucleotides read TGCAGCGTTATAGGACAGGGCACAGATACGCAGTATTTT. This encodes CSVIGQGTDTQYF.